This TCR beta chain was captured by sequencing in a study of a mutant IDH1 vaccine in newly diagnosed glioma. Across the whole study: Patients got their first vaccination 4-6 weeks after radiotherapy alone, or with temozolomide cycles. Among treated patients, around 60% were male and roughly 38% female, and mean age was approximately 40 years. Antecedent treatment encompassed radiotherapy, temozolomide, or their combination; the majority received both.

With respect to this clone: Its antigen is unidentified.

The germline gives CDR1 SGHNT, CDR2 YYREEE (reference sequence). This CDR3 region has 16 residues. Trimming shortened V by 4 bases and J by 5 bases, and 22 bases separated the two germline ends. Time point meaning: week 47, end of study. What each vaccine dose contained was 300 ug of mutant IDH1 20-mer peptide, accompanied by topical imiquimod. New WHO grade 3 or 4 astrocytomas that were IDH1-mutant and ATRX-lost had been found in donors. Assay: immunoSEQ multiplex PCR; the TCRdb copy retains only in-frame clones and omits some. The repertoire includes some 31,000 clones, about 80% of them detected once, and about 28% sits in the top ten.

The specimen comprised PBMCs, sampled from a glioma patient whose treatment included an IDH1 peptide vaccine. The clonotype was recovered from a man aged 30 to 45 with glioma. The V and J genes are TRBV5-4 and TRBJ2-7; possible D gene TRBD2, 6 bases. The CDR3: CASSGGWERTYDEQYF. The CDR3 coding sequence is TGTGCCAGCAGCGGGGGGTGGGAAAGGACTTACGACGAGCAGTACTTC.